This TCR beta chain came from a study of T cells in Graves' hyperthyroidism and ophthalmopathy. The study's findings and limits: Model predictions of ophthalmopathy came a median 6.5 months before onset.

This CDR3 is built from 16 residues. CDR1 is MNHNY and CDR2 is SVGAGI in the germline V gene (reference sequence). V was cut by 0 bases and J by 7 bases, with 13 bases left in between. Worth noting for this clonotype: What it binds is unknown.

Clinical Activity Scores of at least 3, NOSPECS grades of at least 4 and durations under 3 months characterized ophthalmopathy patients. The PBMCs studied were ones that came from about 10 ml fresh peripheral blood. Amplification targeted TCR beta CDR3 regions from RNA transcripts. A set of HTBI primers served as the primers for a first-round RT-PCR of the TCR CDR3. In TCRdb, the multiplex PCR reads were re-called with MiXCR into one record per CDR3 protein. In the table there are 640,000 or so distinct CDR3 sequences, 11% to 15% of which are singletons. This TCR came from a woman aged 18-29 years with Graves' ophthalmopathy. The sample comprised blood. This sequence joins TRBV6-6 and TRBJ1-6; unclear D gene. Here the CDR3 DNA reads TGTGCCAGCAGTTACTCTAGGAGGGAGCTGAATTCACCCCTCCACTTT. This codes for CASSYSRRELNSPLHF.